This T cell receptor beta chain was retrieved from a study of T cell responses to AZD1222 COVID-19 vaccine. Overall study findings and caveats: Spike was spanned by vaccine-associated CD4 TCRs, which were dominant at 160-218 and 743-854. Clonal diversity was possibly underestimated; the donors were predominantly white British and more often female. With two AZD1222 doses given, Spike-specific TCR breadth and depth both rose.

This CDR3 has 16 amino acids. Germline CDR1 reads SGHDT; CDR2 reads YYEEEE. The V end was cut by 4 bases, the J end by 5 bases, with 16 bases between. Concerning this clone: Its cognate antigen is unknown.

The assay was immunoSEQ multiplex PCR, and TCRdb's table has in-frame clones only and misses some. The sample contains 130,000 or so clones, over 90% of which appear only once. The TCR comes from an adult in good health. The sequences come from peripheral blood, collected on day 0 of MenACWY control vaccination. This chain connects TRBV5-6 to TRBJ1-6, with no clear D. The CDR3 loop is CASSRRAAANNSPLHF. The CDR3 DNA follows: TGTGCCAGCAGCCGGAGGGCAGCGGCAAATAATTCACCCCTCCACTTT.